These T cell receptor beta chains were read from a single sample in a study of response to subunit inactivated influenza vaccine. TCRdb re-called the RT-PCR reads with MiXCR, one entry per CDR3 protein. The sample has under 500,000 distinct CDR3 sequences, approximately 11% seen once. The sample in question was PBMCs from blood, obtained 40 to 50 days after vaccination. The receptors originated from a middle-aged man who received an inactivated influenza vaccine. The CDR3 runs from the conserved cysteine through the conserved F or W.

CASRTDRVVQPQHF,TRBV28,TRBJ1-5
CASSLGASLYEQYF,TRBV5-1,TRBJ2-7
CSAADGSNQPQHF,TRBV29-1,TRBJ1-5
CASSLPGQGDIQYF,TRBV5-5,TRBJ2-4
CASRHQNTEAFF,TRBV11-1,TRBJ1-1
CASLTDAYTEAFF,TRBV7-9,TRBJ1-1
CASSRNGRQETQYF,TRBV2,TRBJ2-5
CATSGPASGAQETQYF,TRBV24-1,TRBJ2-5
CASSLFPGGPQNEQFF,TRBV5-6,TRBJ2-1
CAIRDNYNSPLHF,TRBV10-3,TRBJ1-6
CASSPPGWRGRTDTQYF,TRBV18,TRBJ2-3
CSVPPGGGTDTQYF,TRBV29-1,TRBJ2-3
CSGREGSSSGNTIYF,TRBV20-1,TRBJ1-3
CSARAPTGRVNSPLHF,TRBV20-1,TRBJ1-6
CASSIQTDNEQFF,TRBV18,TRBJ2-1
CASRPFPGRANTGELFF,TRBV7-2,TRBJ2-2
CASSPWGGAFGYNEQFF,TRBV4-1,TRBJ2-1
CATSRDVGTGELFF,TRBV15,TRBJ2-2
CASSQFMNYEQYF,TRBV4-1,TRBJ2-7
CASRMGRMNTEAFF,TRBV6-2/TRBV6-3,TRBJ1-1
CASSTRLGRHPEQFF,TRBV7-9,TRBJ2-1
CASSPPGPLNEKLFF,TRBV5-1,TRBJ1-4
CASSDTGGSSYEQYF,TRBV2,TRBJ2-7
CSATRQTPDTQYF,TRBV20-1,TRBJ2-3
CASSQDLAGDETQYF,TRBV4-1,TRBJ2-5
CASSLGGQRGETQYF,TRBV7-2,TRBJ2-5
CASSLSPFTDTQYF,TRBV7-3,TRBJ2-3
CASTPGRAEQFF,TRBV7-9,TRBJ2-1
CASGGTANTGELFF,TRBV5-1,TRBJ2-2
CASSQAWSLGANVLTF,TRBV4-1,TRBJ2-6
CSARPRGLVRHEQFF,TRBV20-1,TRBJ2-1
CSARATDRVTGELFF,TRBV20-1,TRBJ2-2
CSASQEGRGTDTQYF,TRBV20-1,TRBJ2-3
CAISSGSVIAGTNEQFF,TRBV10-3,TRBJ2-1
CASSLLAGTDTQYF,TRBV5-1,TRBJ2-3
CASSTRGGYTF,TRBV12-3/TRBV12-4,TRBJ1-2
CSASSGQEKLFF,TRBV20-1,TRBJ1-4
CSAREVGAGELFF,TRBV20-1,TRBJ2-2
CASSPLVVRASDTQYF,TRBV6-1,TRBJ2-3
CASSLLAGKADTEAFF,TRBV5-1,TRBJ1-1
CASSFSEGTDTGELFF,TRBV5-6,TRBJ2-2
CSARGDRAIFQPQHF,TRBV20-1,TRBJ1-5
CSARLAGGPQYF,TRBV20-1,TRBJ2-7
CASSVTYRDSYNEQFF,TRBV5-6,TRBJ2-1
CATSDFRDSYNEQFF,TRBV24-1,TRBJ2-1
CASSFGGQYNEQFF,TRBV7-8,TRBJ2-1
CASSEWGDEQYF,TRBV2,TRBJ2-7
CASSTPSRWTEETQYF,TRBV5-1,TRBJ2-5
CASSLPTYGYTF,TRBV5-6,TRBJ1-2
CASSVEGLAVSTDTQYF,TRBV2,TRBJ2-3
CASSPRGGGTGELFF,TRBV7-2,TRBJ2-2
CSAPGGRTDTQYF,TRBV20-1,TRBJ2-3
CASAGTSSDTQYF,TRBV10-3,TRBJ2-3
CASSLDTSAGKLFF,TRBV5-1,TRBJ1-4
CASSVGAVSTDTQYF,TRBV9,TRBJ2-3
CSVEELADTGELFF,TRBV29-1,TRBJ2-2
CASSSLTSFEELFF,TRBV5-1,TRBJ2-2
CASSFPGGHTEQFF,TRBV7-9,TRBJ2-1
CSAREANRGANSPLHF,TRBV20-1,TRBJ1-6